This record looks at one TCR beta chain sequence and its context. This entry belongs to a study of high-grade serous ovarian cancer treatment subgroups. About the research overall: Samples averaged approximately 15,000 reads and about 7,100 unique TCR beta rearrangements.

V trimming: 6 bases; J trimming: 4 bases; junction bases outside the gene matches: 6. In germline, CDR1 is MNHEY, CDR2 SMNVEV (reference sequence). The CDR3 spans 16 residues. Profiled with immunoSEQ multiplex PCR; TCRdb holds only in-frame clones, not every one. The sample records about 1,900 clones, roughly 82% being singletons. Tumor samples were taken before definitive surgery or chemotherapy. Sequences were obtained from tumor tissue. This rearrangement joins TRBV27 to TRBJ2-6; 10 bases fit TRBD1. This clonotype was sampled from a human donor with high-grade serous ovarian cancer. In DNA form, the CDR3 reads TGTGCCAGCAGGGTCGGGACAGGGGCCGGGGCCAACGTCCTGACTTTC. This codes for CASRVGTGAGANVLTF.